Detailed here is one T cell receptor (beta chain). The antigen is not known. This may arise from a read error, as a much more abundant clone is one base away. TCRdb re-called the multiplex PCR reads through MiXCR, storing one row per CDR3 protein. The sample lists approximately 150,000 distinct CDR3 sequences, roughly 35% occurring once. The lymph nodes were axillary draining lymph nodes from breast cancer patients. There are 15 residues in the CDR3. Looked up from germline, CDR1 is MNHEY and CDR2 is SVGEGT. This sample stems from a study of breast tumors, draining lymph nodes, adjacent tissues. General study findings and limits: Tumor and nontumor repertoires were significantly more similar in luminal-like than in basal-like breast cancer. The lymph node origin of tumor T cells was framed as consistent with a hypothesis, not demonstrated. The data were judged consistent with most tumor T cells coming from lymph node and expanding in tumor.

This TCR derives from a female donor with breast cancer. Some clones in this sample may be carry-over from other donors' samples. V gene TRBV6-2 or TRBV6-3 combines with J gene TRBJ2-2, with 9 bases that match TRBD1. Sequences were obtained from axillary lymph node tissue. CDR3: CASGGTGSNTGELLF. The CDR3 region has the DNA TGTGCCAGCGGCGGGACAGGGTCGAACACCGGGGAGCTGCTTTTT.